These T cell receptor beta chains were read from a single sample in a study of blood T cell repertoires in COVID-19. TCRdb's copy holds only in-frame clones and misses some; the assay was immunoSEQ multiplex PCR. The sample carries a few hundred thousand clones, about 85% recorded once. Material: peripheral blood. These receptors all come from a man younger than 45 who had recovered from COVID-19. Both conserved end residues are part of each CDR3. Each record gives: V gene, D gene, J gene, CDR3 length, clone size, CDR3 DNA, CDR3 protein. A D gene is named only where the DNA matches it firmly. The size field is filled for only some rows; it gives once, few, many or a size class.

V: TRBV5-4; D: NA; J: TRBJ1-1; length: 13; size: NA; DNA: TGTGCCAGCAGCTTGAGTGGGCACACTGAAGCTTTCTTT; CDR3: CASSLSGHTEAFF
V: TRBV6-5; D: NA; J: TRBJ1-2; length: 12; size: NA; DNA: TGTGCCAGCAGTCCGAGGGCTTATGGCTACACCTTC; CDR3: CASSPRAYGYTF
V: TRBV29-1; D: TRBD2; J: TRBJ2-5; length: 14; size: NA; DNA: TGCAGCGGACGGCCGAGCGGGGGTACGGAGACCCAGTACTTC; CDR3: CSGRPSGGTETQYF
V: TRBV6-5; D: TRBD2; J: TRBJ2-1; length: 16; size: NA; DNA: TGTGCCAGCAGTTACTCGTTACTAGCGGGGGGGCTTGAGCAGTTCTTC; CDR3: CASSYSLLAGGLEQFF
V: TRBV5-1; D: TRBD1; J: TRBJ1-2; length: 12; size: few; DNA: TGCGCCAGCAGGAAGACAGGGTCTGGCTACACCTTC; CDR3: CASRKTGSGYTF
V: TRBV5-1; D: NA; J: TRBJ1-1; length: 12; size: NA; DNA: TGCGCCAGCCAAACAGGGAACACTGAAGCTTTCTTT; CDR3: CASQTGNTEAFF
V: TRBV5-1; D: TRBD1; J: TRBJ1-1; length: 15; size: NA; DNA: TGCGCCAGCAGTCAGATCAGGGGGCATAACACTGAAGCTTTCTTT; CDR3: CASSQIRGHNTEAFF
V: TRBV5-1; D: NA; J: TRBJ2-4; length: 16; size: once; DNA: TGCGCCAGCAGCCCCACAGGGATTCTAGCCAAAAACATTCAGTACTTC; CDR3: CASSPTGILAKNIQYF
V: TRBV5-1; D: TRBD1; J: TRBJ1-2; length: 13; size: NA; DNA: TGCGCCAGCAGCCCCGGACAGGGCGAGGGCTACACCTTC; CDR3: CASSPGQGEGYTF
V: TRBV7-3; D: NA; J: TRBJ2-7; length: 13; size: NA; DNA: TGTGCCAGCAGCCTGGGCTACTCCTACGAGCAGTACTTC; CDR3: CASSLGYSYEQYF
V: TRBV7-6; D: NA; J: TRBJ1-2; length: 16; size: NA; DNA: TGTGCCAGCAGCCCGGGCGGATGGGGGCCGCTAAGTGGCTACACCTTC; CDR3: CASSPGGWGPLSGYTF
V: TRBV11-3; D: NA; J: TRBJ1-1; length: 13; size: few; DNA: TGTGCCAGCAGCTTCACAGGGCGTACTGAAGCTTTCTTT; CDR3: CASSFTGRTEAFF
V: TRBV9; D: NA; J: TRBJ2-1; length: 15; size: NA; DNA: TGTGCCACATCACCACTCGGTGCATCCTACAATGAGCAGTTCTTC; CDR3: CATSPLGASYNEQFF
V: TRBV5-1; D: NA; J: TRBJ2-5; length: 15; size: NA; DNA: TGCGCCAGCAGCCCTCGACTAGGGTACCAAGAGACCCAGTACTTC; CDR3: CASSPRLGYQETQYF
V: TRBV12-5; D: NA; J: TRBJ2-5; length: 14; size: NA; DNA: TGTGCTAGTGGCCACGGACAGCTTCAAGAGACCCAGTACTTC; CDR3: CASGHGQLQETQYF
V: TRBV12-3/TRBV12-4; D: NA; J: TRBJ2-7; length: 13; size: NA; DNA: TGTGCCAGCAGGGCCCGCGGGACCTACGAGCAGTACTTC; CDR3: CASRARGTYEQYF
V: TRBV7-9; D: NA; J: TRBJ2-3; length: 15; size: NA; DNA: TGTGCCAGCAGCTTACAATCCCTGAGAGGGGATACGCAGTATTTT; CDR3: CASSLQSLRGDTQYF
V: TRBV10-3; D: NA; J: TRBJ1-1; length: 17; size: few; DNA: TGTGCCATCAGTGAGTCGATGGCAGGGGCTATGAACACTGAAGCTTTCTTT; CDR3: CAISESMAGAMNTEAFF
V: TRBV28; D: TRBD1; J: TRBJ2-2; length: 15; size: NA; DNA: TGTGCCAGCAGCAAGGGACAGGGGAACACCGGGGAGCTGTTTTTT; CDR3: CASSKGQGNTGELFF
V: TRBV5-4; D: NA; J: TRBJ1-1; length: 15; size: NA; DNA: TGTGCCAGCAGCCGCCCTTCCGCAGTGGAGGGTGAAGCTTTCTTT; CDR3: CASSRPSAVEGEAFF
V: TRBV2; D: NA; J: TRBJ2-1; length: 15; size: NA; DNA: TGTGCCAGCACCCGAGACAGGAACTCCTACAATGAGCAGTTCTTC; CDR3: CASTRDRNSYNEQFF
V: TRBV18; D: NA; J: TRBJ1-3; length: 14; size: NA; DNA: TGTGCCAGCTCACCCGGACCCGCGGGGGACACCATATATTTT; CDR3: CASSPGPAGDTIYF
V: TRBV5-1; D: TRBD1; J: TRBJ2-2; length: 15; size: NA; DNA: TGCGCCAGCAGCACAACCGGGACAGAACCGGTGGAGCTGTTTTTT; CDR3: CASSTTGTEPVELFF
V: TRBV9; D: NA; J: TRBJ2-3; length: 14; size: NA; DNA: TGTGCCAGCAGCGCGTTCACAGTTACAGATACGCAGTATTTT; CDR3: CASSAFTVTDTQYF
V: TRBV7-9; D: NA; J: TRBJ1-1; length: 10; size: few; DNA: TGTGCCAGCACCCCGTCCGGGGCTTTCTTT; CDR3: CASTPSGAFF
V: TRBV2; D: NA; J: TRBJ1-3; length: 13; size: NA; DNA: TGTGCCAGCAGTGAACAGTCTGGAAACACCATATATTTT; CDR3: CASSEQSGNTIYF
V: TRBV5-4; D: TRBD1; J: TRBJ2-1; length: 16; size: NA; DNA: TGTGCCAGCAGGCCTGATGACAGGGGGATCCACAATGAGCAGTTCTTC; CDR3: CASRPDDRGIHNEQFF
V: TRBV6-1; D: NA; J: TRBJ1-2; length: 13; size: NA; DNA: TGTGCCAGCAGTGAATTTACAGACTATGGCTACACCTTC; CDR3: CASSEFTDYGYTF
V: TRBV18; D: TRBD1; J: TRBJ1-4; length: 15; size: NA; DNA: TGTGCCAGCTCACCGCCAGGGACAGGGGATGAAAAACTGTTTTTT; CDR3: CASSPPGTGDEKLFF
V: TRBV6-5; D: NA; J: TRBJ1-2; length: 15; size: NA; DNA: TGTGCCAGCAGTTACTCCCGGCAGGCCACCAATGGCTACACCTTC; CDR3: CASSYSRQATNGYTF
V: TRBV9; D: TRBD1; J: TRBJ1-3; length: 14; size: NA; DNA: TGTGCCAGCAGTGAGACAGGGACTGGAAACACCATATATTTT; CDR3: CASSETGTGNTIYF
V: TRBV5-1; D: NA; J: TRBJ2-1; length: 13; size: NA; DNA: TGCGCCAGCACCCTAAGCTCCTACAATGAGCAGTTCTTC; CDR3: CASTLSSYNEQFF
V: TRBV3-1/TRBV3-2; D: TRBD2; J: TRBJ2-3; length: 16; size: NA; DNA: TGTGCCAGCAGCCAAGAACTAGCGGGGGGGAGAGATACGCAGTATTTT; CDR3: CASSQELAGGRDTQYF
V: TRBV7-7; D: TRBD2; J: TRBJ2-3; length: 16; size: NA; DNA: TGTGCCAGCAGCTTAATGGCGGCGGGGGGGGGAGATACGCAGTATTTT; CDR3: CASSLMAAGGGDTQYF
V: TRBV7-9; D: NA; J: TRBJ2-2; length: 14; size: NA; DNA: TGTGCCAGCACCGGGCGGGGCTCCTCTCCGGAGCTGTTTTTT; CDR3: CASTGRGSSPELFF
V: TRBV11-3; D: TRBD2; J: TRBJ2-3; length: 15; size: once; DNA: TGTGCCAGCAGCTTAGTCGGGGGGTCCACAGATACGCAGTATTTT; CDR3: CASSLVGGSTDTQYF
V: TRBV7-9; D: NA; J: TRBJ2-5; length: 13; size: NA; DNA: TGTGCCAGCAGCCTCGCAGGGGGGGAGACCCAGTACTTC; CDR3: CASSLAGGETQYF
V: TRBV28; D: TRBD2; J: TRBJ2-2; length: 15; size: few; DNA: TGTGCCAGCAGTTCTACTCGGGGGGGCACCGGGGAGCTGTTTTTT; CDR3: CASSSTRGGTGELFF
V: TRBV7-3; D: NA; J: TRBJ1-2; length: 13; size: NA; DNA: TGTGCCAGCAGCTCTAAACCCAACTATGGCTACACCTTC; CDR3: CASSSKPNYGYTF
V: TRBV4-1; D: NA; J: TRBJ2-2; length: 16; size: NA; DNA: TGCGCCAGCAGCCAAGATACAGGGACCCTAGACCGGGAGCTGTTTTTT; CDR3: CASSQDTGTLDRELFF
V: TRBV10-3; D: NA; J: TRBJ2-1; length: 15; size: NA; DNA: TGTGCCATCAGTGAGTCGGCAGGCATCTACAATGAGCAGTTCTTC; CDR3: CAISESAGIYNEQFF
V: TRBV6-2/TRBV6-3; D: TRBD1; J: TRBJ2-1; length: 13; size: many; DNA: TGTGCCAGCAGTTACTCGGACAGGGGGCATGAGTTCTTC; CDR3: CASSYSDRGHEFF